One sample yielded the 5 T cell receptor beta chains listed below, sequenced in a study of monozygotic twins with inflammatory bowel disease. TCRdb re-called the 5' RACE reads, yielding one record per CDR3 amino acid sequence without DNA. The specimen's table records around 230,000 distinct CDR3 sequences. The source material was blood. The receptors here all came from a human donor with ulcerative colitis or Crohn's disease, or a healthy co-twin of an affected twin (not recorded which).

This chain uses TRBV18 with TRBJ2-4. Germline CDR1 KGHSH, CDR2 LQKENI. The CDR3 covers 15 residues. CDR3 loop: CASTPGPEAKNIQYF.

The chain employs TRBV20-1 and TRBJ2-2; TCRdb picks TRBD1, but there is no DNA to check that call. The CDR3 consists of 14 residues. Germline V gene data show CDR1 as DFQATT and CDR2 as SNEGSKA (reference sequence). The CDR3 protein is CSARDPRAGGELFF.

The chain is built from TRBV7-2 and TRBJ2-5; no DNA is available, so the TRBD1 call from TCRdb remains unchecked. The CDR3 runs to 14 residues. Germline values: CDR1 SGHTA, CDR2 FQGNSA. CDR3 loop: CASSVYGGQETQYF.

This chain links TRBV6-5 with TRBJ1-1. The CDR3 runs to 13 residues. Germline V gene data show CDR1 as MNHEY and CDR2 as SVGAGI. The CDR3 region is CASGFTMNTEAFF.

The rearrangement joins TRBV11-2 to TRBJ2-7; TCRdb calls TRBD2, which cannot be checked without DNA. Germline V gene data show CDR1 as SGHAT and CDR2 as FQNNGV. CDR3 length: 16 amino acids. CDR3 protein: CASSLERAQVPYEQYF. Full variable domain (rest looked up from reference TRBV11-2 and TRBJ2-7): EAGVAQSPRYKIIEKRQSVAFWCNPISGHATLYWYQQILGQGPKLLIQFQNNGVVDDSQLPKDRFSAERLKGVDSTLKIQPAKLEDSAVYLCASSLERAQVPYEQYFGPGTRLTVT.